This T cell receptor beta chain derives from a study of cytomegalovirus exposure and HLA in healthy donors. General study results and limits: Later on, a genetic analysis was performed. It linked a missense variant in DCLRE1C with V- and J-gene trimming of TCR beta. Several of the most significant clusters appeared linked to common viral pathogens, based on a later analysis.

Looked up from germline, CDR1 is SNHLY and CDR2 is FYNNEI. The V and J ends lost 1 base and 0 bases, in that order; junction bases with no gene match: 0. The CDR3 has 14 amino acids. A note on this clone: Its cognate antigen is unknown.

PCR involved 60 Vbeta and 13 Jbeta primers. In the original workflow: In a later analysis, approximately 80 million unique TCR beta chains included roughly 11 million shared by two or more donors. Libraries were prepared by immunoSEQ multiplex PCR; TCRdb keeps only in-frame clonotypes and omits some of them. V, J and clone size are those of that table, while D and trimming were read from the DNA. The sample consists of 110,000 to 150,000 clones, approximately 73% of them appearing once. The sample consisted of PBMCs. The rearrangement uses TRBV2 and TRBJ2-7, with 7 nucleotides matching TRBD1. This TCR derives from a human donor in good health. The CDR3 DNA sequence: TGTGCCAGCAGTGAAGGGACAGGCTCCTACGAGCAGTACTTC. Translation: CASSEGTGSYEQYF.